A single sample gave rise to the 5 T cell receptor beta chains below, sequenced in a study of cytomegalovirus exposure and HLA in healthy donors. The PCR made use of 60 Vbeta and 13 Jbeta primers. Only in-frame clones appear in the TCRdb table, and some are missing; sequencing was by immunoSEQ multiplex PCR. The table shows 200,000 to 250,000 clones, with around 80% occurring only once. Sequencing used PBMCs. All receptors derive from a boy between 2 and 10 years old in good health and CMV-seronegative.

This chain joins TRBV5-6 and TRBJ2-3; 10 bases match TRBD2. Looked up from germline, CDR1 is SGHDT and CDR2 is YYEEEE. V was clipped by 4 bases and J by 4 bases; unmatched bases: 9. CDR3 size: 16 residues. CDR3 amino acids: CASSVRLAGAADTQYF. For the CDR3, the DNA is TGTGCCAGCAGCGTCCGGCTAGCGGGGGCCGCAGATACGCAGTATTTT. The full variable domain, in which reference TRBV5-6 and TRBJ2-3 provide the parts outside the CDR3, is DAGVTQSPTHLIKTRGQQVTLRCSPKSGHDTVSWYQQALGQGPQFIFQYYEEEERQRGNFPDRFSGHQFPNYSSELNVNALLLGDSALYLCASSVRLAGAADTQYFGPGTRLTVL.

The table lists this clone with a count of one. The chain carries TRBV30 and TRBJ2-7, with 8 bases matching TRBD2. Germline assignment: CDR1 GTSNPN and CDR2 SVGIG (reference sequence). Losses at the gene ends were 0 bases for V and 4 bases for J; bases not matched to a gene: 11. The length of the CDR3 is 16 residues. CDR3 bases: TGTGCCTGGAGTGTAGAGTCTGGGGCGGGGGGATACGAGCAGTACTTC. Translated, it gives CAWSVESGAGGYEQYF.

The chain combines TRBV11-3 with TRBJ2-1; 10 bases agree with TRBD2. This CDR3 contains 15 residues. The germline gives CDR1 SGHNT, CDR2 YENEEA. V was pared by 1 base and J by 4 bases, with 1 base of the junction left unmatched. The CDR3 sequence is CASSLGTSGYNEQFF. The CDR3 DNA reads TGTGCCAGCAGCTTAGGGACTAGCGGTTACAATGAGCAGTTCTTC.

The chain has TRBV19 and TRBJ2-3; a weak D match, TRBD2 (5 bases). Germline assignment: CDR1 LNHDA and CDR2 SQIVND (reference sequence). The CDR3 totals 15 residues. The ends were cut back, 5 bases at V and 7 bases at J, with 19 bases in the middle. The CDR3 sequence is CASSVSSLVWNTQYF. The DNA for the CDR3 is TGTGCCAGTAGTGTCTCGTCACTAGTGTGGAATACGCAGTATTTT.

This rearrangement joins TRBV19 to TRBJ2-3; 11 bases line up with TRBD2. Looked up from germline, CDR1 is LNHDA and CDR2 is SQIVND (reference sequence). The CDR3 is made up of 16 amino acids. V lost 4 bases to trimming and J lost 0 bases; unmatched junction nucleotides: 3. DNA for the CDR3: TGTGCCAGTAGTAGGGGACTAGCGGCTAGCACAGATACGCAGTATTTT. This gives the protein CASSRGLAASTDTQYF.